This T cell receptor (beta chain) was observed in a study of blood T cell repertoires in COVID-19. Study context: There were acute and convalescent COVID-19 samples, and they came from the United States, Italy and Spain. The analysed material was cDNA or gDNA that came from T cells, B-cell-depleted T cells, or PBMCs.

Authors' analysis steps: Reference gene primer amplification in the assay estimated nucleated cell counts. Assay used: immunoSEQ multiplex PCR; TCRdb lists only in-frame clones, some missing. The DNA gave D and trimming, while V, J and clone size come from that table. The table has 200,000 to 300,000 clones, 85% to 90% seen once. CDR3 length: 17 amino acids. J was trimmed by 0 bases and V by 3 bases; bases with no gene match: 7. Germline V gives CDR1 SEHNR, CDR2 FQNEAQ (reference sequence). The chain links TRBV7-9 to TRBJ1-3, with 8 positions matching TRBD1. The sequence derives from a woman between 40 and 50 years old who had recovered from COVID-19. The sample was peripheral blood. CDR3 nucleotides: TGTGCCAGCAGCTTCCGGGACAGGATAAACTCTGGAAACACCATATATTTT. As protein: CASSFRDRINSGNTIYF.